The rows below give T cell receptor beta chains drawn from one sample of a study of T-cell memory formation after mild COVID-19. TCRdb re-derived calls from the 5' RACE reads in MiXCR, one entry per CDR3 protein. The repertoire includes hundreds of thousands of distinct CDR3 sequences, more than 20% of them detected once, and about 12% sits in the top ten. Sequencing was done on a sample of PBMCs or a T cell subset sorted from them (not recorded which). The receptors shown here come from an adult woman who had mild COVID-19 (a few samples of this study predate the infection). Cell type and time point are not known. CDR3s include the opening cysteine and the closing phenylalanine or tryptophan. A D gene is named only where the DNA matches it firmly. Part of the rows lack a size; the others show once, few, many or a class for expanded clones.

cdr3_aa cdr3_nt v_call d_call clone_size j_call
CSVDRFSPANYGYTF TGCAGCGTCGATCGATTCAGCCCCGCGAACTATGGCTACACCTTC TRBV29-1 NA NA TRBJ1-2
CASSFAGGPGEQYF TGTGCCAGCAGCTTCGCGGGAGGGCCAGGCGAGCAGTACTTC TRBV11-2 TRBD2 few TRBJ2-7
CSGGRQRNTEAFF TGCAGCGGAGGAAGGCAGAGGAACACTGAAGCTTTCTTT TRBV29-1 NA NA TRBJ1-1
CASSQGTGLNTIYF TGTGCCAGCAGCCAAGGAACAGGTCTCAACACCATATATTTT TRBV3-1 NA NA TRBJ1-3
CAWSDIQYF TGTGCCTGGTCGGACATTCAGTACTTC TRBV19 NA NA TRBJ2-4
CASSARSNYGYTF TGTGCCAGTAGTGCCCGGAGCAACTATGGCTACACCTTC TRBV19 NA NA TRBJ1-2
CATSGVGTDTQYF TGCGCCACCTCTGGAGTTGGGACAGATACGCAGTATTTT TRBV4-1 NA NA TRBJ2-3
CASSPSQLRAKNIQYF TGTGCCAGCTCACCAAGCCAGTTAAGAGCCAAAAACATTCAGTACTTC TRBV18 NA few TRBJ2-4
CASSEPLAGLTDTQYF TGTGCCAGCAGTGAACCCCTAGCGGGCCTCACAGATACGCAGTATTTT TRBV6-1 TRBD2 few TRBJ2-3
CASSLGTSGRSYNEQFF TGTGCCAGCAGCTTAGGGACTAGCGGGAGGAGTTACAATGAGCAGTTCTTC TRBV11-1 TRBD2 NA TRBJ2-1
CASSLTGTGGNGYTF TGCGCCAGCAGCTTAACCGGGACAGGGGGCAATGGCTACACCTTC TRBV5-1 TRBD1 few TRBJ1-2
CASSQSEILNTEAFF TGTGCCAGTAGTCAGAGTGAAATACTGAACACTGAAGCTTTCTTT TRBV19 NA NA TRBJ1-1
CATRPGGPYNEQFF TGTGCCACCCGGCCGGGGGGACCCTACAATGAGCAGTTCTTC TRBV24-1 TRBD2 many TRBJ2-1
CASRNLAGGEQYF TGTGCCAGCAGGAACCTAGCGGGGGGTGAGCAGTACTTC TRBV12-3/TRBV12-4 TRBD2 few TRBJ2-7
CATSRDGAGGVEAKNIQYF TGTGCCACCAGCAGAGATGGGGCGGGAGGGGTGGAAGCCAAAAACATTCAGTACTTC TRBV15 TRBD2 once TRBJ2-4
CATSRDLEDTQYF TGTGCCACCAGCAGAGATTTGGAGGATACGCAGTATTTT TRBV15 NA NA TRBJ2-3
CASSQDRRPAEPTSYEQYF TGTGCCAGCAGCCAAGATAGAAGGCCCGCCGAGCCGACATCCTACGAGCAGTACTTC TRBV14 NA NA TRBJ2-7
CASSPTGQGLGYNEQFF TGTGCCAGCAGCCCGACGGGACAGGGATTAGGCTACAATGAGCAGTTCTTC TRBV5-5 TRBD1 few TRBJ2-1
CASRRQGWNQPQHF TGTGCCAGCAGGCGACAGGGATGGAATCAGCCCCAGCATTTT TRBV7-2 TRBD1 NA TRBJ1-5
CASSPPGNYEQYF TGTGCCAGCTCACCACCGGGCAATTACGAGCAGTACTTC TRBV18 NA NA TRBJ2-7
CASSQGDRERTEAFF TGTGCCAGCAGCCAAGGGGACAGGGAGAGGACTGAAGCTTTCTTT TRBV4-2 TRBD1 NA TRBJ1-1
CASSQTHRKQFF TGTGCCAGCAGTCAAACCCACCGAAAGCAGTTCTTC TRBV7-9 NA NA TRBJ2-1
CASSPLSREAGELFF TGTGCCAGCAGCCCTCTCAGTCGGGAGGCGGGGGAGCTGTTTTTT TRBV7-2 TRBD2 NA TRBJ2-2
CASSTLLRVDTIYF TGTGCCAGCAGTACCCTTTTGAGGGTCGACACCATATATTTT TRBV12-3/TRBV12-4 NA few TRBJ1-3
CASTPALPANEQFF TGCGCCAGCACCCCGGCCCTTCCTGCGAATGAGCAGTTCTTC TRBV5-1 NA NA TRBJ2-1
CAISRTGPDTQYF TGTGCCATCAGCCGGACAGGGCCGGATACGCAGTATTTT TRBV10-3 TRBD1 NA TRBJ2-3
CASSHLGAGVENEQFF TGTGCCAGCAGCCACCTAGGAGCGGGGGTGGAGAATGAGCAGTTCTTC TRBV3-1 TRBD2 few TRBJ2-1
CASRLGTANTEAFF TGTGCCAGCAGACTCGGGACGGCCAACACTGAAGCTTTCTTT TRBV6-5 NA NA TRBJ1-1
CASSKEGVGAEAFF TGTGCCAGCAGCAAAGAGGGTGTGGGGGCGGAAGCTTTCTTT TRBV21-1 NA NA TRBJ1-1
CASSLGPLKLGTEAFF TGTGCCAGCAGCTTAGGCCCTCTGAAACTGGGGACTGAAGCTTTCTTT TRBV7-2 NA few TRBJ1-1
CASSQGGLASGEQFF TGTGCCAGCAGCCAAGGGGGACTAGCTTCGGGTGAGCAGTTCTTC TRBV3-1 TRBD2 few TRBJ2-1
CASSYSGFYGYTF TGTGCCAGCAGTTACTCGGGGTTCTATGGCTACACCTTC TRBV6-5 NA NA TRBJ1-2
CASSSGGTYNTGELFF TGCGCCAGCAGTTCGGGCGGGACGTATAACACCGGGGAGCTGTTTTTT TRBV5-1 NA NA TRBJ2-2
CASSSTGTGGIRYTEAFF TGTGCCAGCAGCTCGACCGGGACAGGGGGTATAAGGTACACTGAAGCTTTCTTT TRBV11-2 TRBD1 few TRBJ1-1
CASSIGSTATDTQYF TGTGCCAGTAGTATAGGGTCGACAGCGACAGATACGCAGTATTTT TRBV19 NA NA TRBJ2-3
CASSLEDGTSSYEQYF TGTGCCAGCAGCCTAGAAGACGGGACTAGTTCTTACGAGCAGTACTTC TRBV3-1 TRBD2 NA TRBJ2-7
CASSQQGVKFF TGTGCCAGCAGCCAACAGGGGGTTAAGTTCTTC TRBV28 TRBD1 NA TRBJ2-1
CASSSQAGENNEQFF TGTGCCAGCAGCTCCCAAGCGGGAGAGAACAATGAGCAGTTCTTC TRBV9 TRBD2 NA TRBJ2-1
CASSLALGQGDEQYF TGTGCCAGCAGCTTAGCCCTCGGACAGGGAGACGAGCAGTACTTC TRBV12-3/TRBV12-4 TRBD1 few TRBJ2-7
CAISEPGQGKHNEQFF TGTGCCATCAGTGAGCCGGGACAGGGCAAACACAATGAGCAGTTCTTC TRBV10-3 TRBD1 many TRBJ2-1